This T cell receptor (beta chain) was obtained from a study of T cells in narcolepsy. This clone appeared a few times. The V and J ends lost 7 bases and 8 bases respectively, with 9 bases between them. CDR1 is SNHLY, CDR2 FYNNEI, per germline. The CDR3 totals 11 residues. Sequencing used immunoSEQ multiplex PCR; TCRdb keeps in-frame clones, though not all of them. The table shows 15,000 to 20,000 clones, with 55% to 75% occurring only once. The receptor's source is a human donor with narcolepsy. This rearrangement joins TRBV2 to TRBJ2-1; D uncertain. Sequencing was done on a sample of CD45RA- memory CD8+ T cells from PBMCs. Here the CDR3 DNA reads TGTGCCAGCAACCCGTCGTATGAGCAGTTCTTC. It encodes CASNPSYEQFF.